Listed below are T cell receptor beta chains from one sample, sequenced in a study of blood T cell repertoires in COVID-19. Here immunoSEQ multiplex PCR was the method, and the copy in TCRdb shows in-frame clones only, minus some. The repertoire holds tens of thousands of clones, with around 82% as singletons. The sample comprised peripheral blood. These receptors came from a human donor in a cohort sampled during active COVID-19. CDR3s include the opening cysteine and the closing phenylalanine or tryptophan. D genes are given only for firm matches. The size of a clone is reported for some rows only, either as once, few or many, or as a class for expanded clones.

V,D,J,size,DNA,CDR3
TRBV6-5,TRBD1,TRBJ1-1,-,TGTGCCAGCACCCCGGACAGGGGGGACACTGAAGCTTTCTTT,CASTPDRGDTEAFF
TRBV27,-,TRBJ1-2,-,TGTGCCAGCAGTCCTATCACAGGGACGTGGTTTGGAGACTATGGCTACACCTTC,CASSPITGTWFGDYGYTF
TRBV5-1,TRBD1,TRBJ1-4,-,TGCGCCAGCAGACCCGGGACAGGGGGCGGTGGAACTAATGAAAAACTGTTTTTT,CASRPGTGGGGTNEKLFF
TRBV5-6,TRBD1,TRBJ1-1,-,TGTGCCAGCAGCTTTCAGGGGGCGGAAGCTTTCTTT,CASSFQGAEAFF
TRBV19,-,TRBJ1-1,-,TGTGCCAGCTGCACAGGGATCAAAGGAGTGACTGAAGCTTTCTTT,CASCTGIKGVTEAFF
TRBV4-3,-,TRBJ2-1,once,TGCGCCAGCAGCCAAGAGGGCAGGGGGGACAATGAGCAGTTCTTC,CASSQEGRGDNEQFF
TRBV27,-,TRBJ2-5,-,TGTGCCAGCAGTTCCGTCCTCGGGGGTGAGACCCAGTACTTC,CASSSVLGGETQYF
TRBV6-4,TRBD1,TRBJ1-5,-,TGTGCCAGCAGCCAGGGGGCCAATTCGGTTAAGCATTTT,CASSQGANSVKHF
TRBV7-6,TRBD2,TRBJ2-7,few,TGTGCCAGCAGCTTAGCAGCGGGGACCTCCTACGAGCAGTACTTC,CASSLAAGTSYEQYF
TRBV5-4,-,TRBJ1-2,-,TGTGCCAGCAGGGACATCCTTTACTATGGCTACACCTTC,CASRDILYYGYTF
TRBV7-8,TRBD2,TRBJ2-1,-,TGTGCCAGCAGCTTTTTACGGGGGGGTTACAATGAGCAGTTCTTC,CASSFLRGGYNEQFF
TRBV3-1/TRBV3-2,-,TRBJ2-6,-,TGTGCCAGCAGTCCCGGTGCCTCTGGGGCCAACGTCCTGACTTTC,CASSPGASGANVLTF
TRBV2,TRBD1,TRBJ1-6,-,TGTGCCAGCAGAGACAGGGATAATTCACCCCTCCACTTT,CASRDRDNSPLHF
TRBV7-9,-,TRBJ2-3,-,TGTGCCAGCAGCTTAGTGGCAGGGCGTTCAGATACGCAGTATTTT,CASSLVAGRSDTQYF
TRBV4-3,TRBD2,TRBJ2-1,-,TGCGCCAGCAGCCAAGAGGCCCTCGGGGCTAGCGGGTCTCTTTACAATGAGCAGTTCTTC,CASSQEALGASGSLYNEQFF
TRBV7-2,TRBD1,TRBJ2-7,-,TGTGCCAGCAGCTTCACAGGGGTAGGTAACTACGAGCAGTACTTC,CASSFTGVGNYEQYF
TRBV5-4,-,TRBJ1-1,-,TGTGCCAGCAGCTTATTACAGGGGAACACTGAAGCTTTCTTT,CASSLLQGNTEAFF
TRBV4-3,TRBD1,TRBJ1-6,-,TGCGCCAGCACCTTAGACAGGGGCGTTTATTCACCCCTCCACTTT,CASTLDRGVYSPLHF
TRBV19,TRBD1,TRBJ1-5,-,TGTGCCAGTAGGGACAGGGGGAGGTGGCCCCAGCATTTT,CASRDRGRWPQHF
TRBV2,-,TRBJ2-7,-,TGTGCCAGCAGTCCCGGGACTCCCAAGCAGTACTTC,CASSPGTPKQYF
TRBV7-6,-,TRBJ2-7,-,TGTGCCAGCAGCCAGGACACTACCTACGAGCAGTACTTC,CASSQDTTYEQYF
TRBV7-8,-,TRBJ2-7,-,TGTGCCAGCAGCTTCCTCCGCGGGGGGACAGGGATCTACGAGCAGTACTTC,CASSFLRGGTGIYEQYF
TRBV5-3,-,TRBJ1-6,-,TGTGCCAGAAGCTTGGCAGGGGATTCACCCCTCCACTTT,CARSLAGDSPLHF
TRBV21-1,-,TRBJ2-7,-,TGTGCCAGCAGCAAAGGGGCGGGGACCTACGAGCAGTACTTC,CASSKGAGTYEQYF
TRBV11-2,-,TRBJ1-1,-,TGTGCCAGCAGCTTAGTGGCCGGGGGTACTGAAGCTTTCTTT,CASSLVAGGTEAFF
TRBV25-1,-,TRBJ1-2,few,TGTGCCAGCAGCCTTTCCGGGACTCTTCTAGGCGGCTACACCTTC,CASSLSGTLLGGYTF
TRBV5-1,TRBD1,TRBJ1-1,-,TGCGCCAGCAGCCTAACAGGGGACACTGAAGCTTTCTTT,CASSLTGDTEAFF
TRBV11-2,-,TRBJ2-7,-,TGTGCCAGCAGCCTCGTTTACGAGCAGTACTTC,CASSLVYEQYF
TRBV11-2,-,TRBJ1-4,-,TGTGCCAGCAGCCGTCTGGGCGGGGGTGAAAAACTGTTTTTT,CASSRLGGGEKLFF
TRBV7-2,TRBD1,TRBJ2-3,-,TGTGCCAGCAGGATGGCTAGAACAGGGGCGGCAGATACGCAGTATTTT,CASRMARTGAADTQYF
TRBV4-3,TRBD1,TRBJ1-4,once,TGCGCCAGCAGCCAAGATTGGACAGGGGGTAATGAAAAACTGTTTTTT,CASSQDWTGGNEKLFF
TRBV5-1,TRBD1,TRBJ2-2,-,TGCGCCAGCAGCGTCCCGGGACAGCCGAGGACCGGGGAGCTGTTTTTT,CASSVPGQPRTGELFF
TRBV6-2/TRBV6-3,-,TRBJ1-6,-,TGTGCCAGCACCCCCCGTGGGCAGTCTAATTCACCCCTCCACTTT,CASTPRGQSNSPLHF